The rows below give T cell receptor beta chains drawn from one sample of a study of cytomegalovirus exposure and HLA in healthy donors. TCRdb's table, derived via immunoSEQ multiplex PCR, lists solely in-frame clones and lacks some. The sample has over 80,000 clones; roughly four fifths are singletons. The material sequenced was PBMCs. The receptors derive from a middle-aged man in good health and CMV-seropositive. CDR3s include the opening cysteine and the closing phenylalanine or tryptophan. The D gene is left open where the match is weak. Rows may omit the clone size; those that give it use once, few, many or a size class.

clone_size	v_call	d_call	j_call	cdr3_aa	cdr3_nt
-	TRBV5-1	-	TRBJ2-4	CASSLARGAPLYKNIQYF	TGCGCCAGCAGCTTGGCCAGGGGAGCTCCCCTCTATAAAAACATTCAGTACTTC
-	TRBV5-6	-	TRBJ2-7	CASSAGWAPTYEQYF	TGTGCCAGCAGCGCGGGGTGGGCGCCCACCTACGAGCAGTACTTC
-	TRBV5-1	-	TRBJ2-7	CASSLSGQTYEQYF	TGCGCCAGCAGCTTGTCCGGACAGACCTACGAGCAGTACTTC
few	TRBV6-6	TRBD2	TRBJ2-5	CASSYSGGGAEETQYF	TGTGCCAGCAGTTACTCTGGCGGGGGGGCTGAAGAGACCCAGTACTTC
few	TRBV19	-	TRBJ2-7	CASSVGGTAYEQYF	TGTGCCAGTAGTGTCGGCGGGACTGCCTACGAGCAGTACTTC
-	TRBV19	-	TRBJ1-2	CATYGRADYGYTF	TGTGCCACCTACGGGAGGGCAGACTATGGCTACACCTTC
-	TRBV28	-	TRBJ2-3	CASSLSLGFDTQYF	TGTGCCAGCAGTTTAAGCCTCGGTTTCGATACGCAGTATTTT
-	TRBV5-1	TRBD1	TRBJ1-2	CASSGGQGAHGYTF	TGCGCCAGCAGCGGAGGACAGGGGGCTCATGGCTACACCTTC
-	TRBV2	TRBD1	TRBJ2-4	CASTGTVAKNIQYF	TGTGCCAGCACAGGGACAGTAGCCAAAAACATTCAGTACTTC
-	TRBV2	-	TRBJ1-1	CASTQGLNTEAFF	TGTGCCAGCACACAGGGCCTGAACACTGAAGCTTTCTTT
once	TRBV28	-	TRBJ2-7	CASSLGGQAYEQYF	TGTGCCAGCAGTTTAGGAGGCCAGGCCTACGAGCAGTACTTC
-	TRBV7-9	-	TRBJ2-1	CASTRASSDEQFF	TGTGCCAGCACTCGCGCTAGCAGTGATGAGCAGTTCTTC
-	TRBV4-1	-	TRBJ1-1	CASSQARMNTEAFF	TGCGCCAGCAGCCAAGCTAGAATGAACACTGAAGCTTTCTTT
-	TRBV10-3	-	TRBJ1-3	CAISDKAGLHSGNTIYF	TGTGCCATCAGTGATAAGGCAGGCCTCCACTCTGGAAACACCATATATTTT
-	TRBV6-5	TRBD1	TRBJ1-1	CASSQDRATFF	TGTGCCAGCAGTCAGGACAGGGCCACTTTCTTT
-	TRBV5-1	TRBD2	TRBJ2-7	CASSFSGGYEQYF	TGCGCCAGCAGCTTTAGCGGGGGCTACGAGCAGTACTTC
-	TRBV5-6	TRBD1	TRBJ2-1	CASSSRDRGQFF	TGTGCCAGCAGCTCCCGGGACAGGGGGCAGTTCTTC
-	TRBV5-6	TRBD1	TRBJ1-1	CASSRTGVTEAFF	TGTGCCAGCAGCAGGACAGGGGTCACTGAAGCTTTCTTT
once	TRBV28	TRBD1	TRBJ2-7	CASSITGDSFDEQYF	TGTGCCAGCTCAATTACAGGGGATTCTTTCGACGAGCAGTACTTC
-	TRBV27	-	TRBJ2-1	CASSHTLLSGTGNEQFF	TGTGCCAGCAGTCACACCTTGTTAAGCGGGACAGGTAATGAGCAGTTCTTC
-	TRBV19	TRBD1	TRBJ1-4	CASSIQTRGLGEKLFF	TGTGCCAGTAGTATTCAGACCAGGGGGCTTGGTGAAAAACTGTTTTTT
-	TRBV9	-	TRBJ1-5	CASSVDQGNQPQHF	TGTGCCAGCAGCGTAGACCAGGGCAATCAGCCCCAGCATTTT
-	TRBV28	-	TRBJ1-1	CASTSNTEAFF	TGTGCCAGCACGTCGAACACTGAAGCTTTCTTT
-	TRBV27	TRBD1	TRBJ1-2	CASSPTGLIKHNYGYTF	TGTGCCAGCAGTCCGACAGGGCTCATAAAACATAACTATGGCTACACCTTC
-	TRBV11-3	TRBD2	TRBJ2-1	CASSPTSGGDGEQFF	TGTGCCAGCAGCCCGACTAGCGGGGGGGATGGTGAGCAGTTCTTC
-	TRBV27	TRBD1	TRBJ1-5	CASSDRGDQPQHF	TGTGCCAGCAGTGACAGGGGCGATCAGCCCCAGCATTTT
-	TRBV27	-	TRBJ1-1	CASSPRPGGEAFF	TGTGCCAGCAGTCCCAGACCCGGGGGTGAAGCTTTCTTT
-	TRBV6-1	TRBD2	TRBJ2-7	CASSDRASGSTYEQYF	TGTGCCAGCAGTGATAGGGCTAGCGGGAGCACGTACGAGCAGTACTTC